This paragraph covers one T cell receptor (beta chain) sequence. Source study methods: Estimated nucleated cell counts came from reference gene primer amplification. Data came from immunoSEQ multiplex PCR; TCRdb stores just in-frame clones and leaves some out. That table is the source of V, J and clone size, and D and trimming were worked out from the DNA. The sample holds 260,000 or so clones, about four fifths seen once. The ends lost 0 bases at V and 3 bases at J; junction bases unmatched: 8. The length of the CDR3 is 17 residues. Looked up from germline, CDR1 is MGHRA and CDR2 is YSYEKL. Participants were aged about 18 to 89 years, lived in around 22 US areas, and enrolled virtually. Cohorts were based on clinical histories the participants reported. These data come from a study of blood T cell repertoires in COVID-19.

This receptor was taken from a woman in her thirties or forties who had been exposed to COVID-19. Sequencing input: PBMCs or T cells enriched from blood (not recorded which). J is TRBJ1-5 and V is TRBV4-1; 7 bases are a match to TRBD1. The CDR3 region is CASSQEGQGDLNQPQHF. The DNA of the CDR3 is TGCGCCAGCAGCCAAGAGGGGCAGGGGGACCTCAATCAGCCCCAGCATTTT.